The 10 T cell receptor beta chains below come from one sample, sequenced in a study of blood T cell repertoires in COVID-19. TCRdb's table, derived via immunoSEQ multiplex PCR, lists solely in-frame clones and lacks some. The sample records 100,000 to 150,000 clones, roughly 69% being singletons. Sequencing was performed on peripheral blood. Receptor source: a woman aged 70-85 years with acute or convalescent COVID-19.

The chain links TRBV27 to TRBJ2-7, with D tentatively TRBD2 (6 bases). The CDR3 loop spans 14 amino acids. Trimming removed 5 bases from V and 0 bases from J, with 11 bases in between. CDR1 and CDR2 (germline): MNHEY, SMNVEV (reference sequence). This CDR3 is CASSRVADSYEQYF. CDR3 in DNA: TGTGCCAGCAGTAGGGTAGCGGACTCCTACGAGCAGTACTTC.

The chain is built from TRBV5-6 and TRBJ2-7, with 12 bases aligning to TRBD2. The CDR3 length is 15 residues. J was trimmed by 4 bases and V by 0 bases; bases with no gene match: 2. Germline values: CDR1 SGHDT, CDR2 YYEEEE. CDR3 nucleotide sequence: TGTGCCAGCAGCTTGGGCCTAGCGGGAGGGTACGAGCAGTACTTC. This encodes CASSLGLAGGYEQYF.

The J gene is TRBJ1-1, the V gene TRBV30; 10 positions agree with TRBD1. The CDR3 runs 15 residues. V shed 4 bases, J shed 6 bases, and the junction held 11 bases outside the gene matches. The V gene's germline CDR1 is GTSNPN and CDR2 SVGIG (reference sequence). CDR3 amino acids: CAWTDPGQGSPEAFF. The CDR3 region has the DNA TGTGCCTGGACTGATCCGGGACAGGGGTCCCCTGAAGCTTTCTTT.

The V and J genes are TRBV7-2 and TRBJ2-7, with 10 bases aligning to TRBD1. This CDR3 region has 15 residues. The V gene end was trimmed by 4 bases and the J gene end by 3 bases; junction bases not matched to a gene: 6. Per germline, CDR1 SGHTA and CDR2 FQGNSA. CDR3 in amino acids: CASSSQTGGHYEQYF. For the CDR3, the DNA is TGTGCCAGCAGCTCGCAGACAGGGGGCCACTACGAGCAGTACTTC.

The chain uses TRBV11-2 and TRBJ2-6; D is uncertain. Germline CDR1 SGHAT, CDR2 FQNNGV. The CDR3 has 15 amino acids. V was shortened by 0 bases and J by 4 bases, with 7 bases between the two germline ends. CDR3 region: CASSLDSSGANVLTF. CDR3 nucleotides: TGTGCCAGCAGCTTAGATAGTTCCGGGGCCAACGTCCTGACTTTC.

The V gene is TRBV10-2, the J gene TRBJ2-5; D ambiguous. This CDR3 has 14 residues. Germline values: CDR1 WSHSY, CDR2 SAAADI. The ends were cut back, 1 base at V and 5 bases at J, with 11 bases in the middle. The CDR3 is CASSEWPFSETQYF. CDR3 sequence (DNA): TGCGCCAGCAGTGAGTGGCCCTTTTCTGAGACCCAGTACTTC.

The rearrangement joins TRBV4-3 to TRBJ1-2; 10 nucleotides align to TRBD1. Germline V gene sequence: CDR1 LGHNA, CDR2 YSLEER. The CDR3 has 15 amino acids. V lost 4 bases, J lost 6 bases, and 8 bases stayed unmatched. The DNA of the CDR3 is TGCGCCAGCAGCCGAAAAGGACAGGGGGATAATGGCTACACCTTC. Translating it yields CASSRKGQGDNGYTF.

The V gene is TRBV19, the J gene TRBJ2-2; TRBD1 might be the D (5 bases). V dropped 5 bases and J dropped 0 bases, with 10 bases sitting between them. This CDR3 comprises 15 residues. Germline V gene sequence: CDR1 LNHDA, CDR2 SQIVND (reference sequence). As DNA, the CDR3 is TGTGCCAGTAGTCTTGGGGCGTCGAACACCGGGGAGCTGTTTTTT. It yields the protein CASSLGASNTGELFF.

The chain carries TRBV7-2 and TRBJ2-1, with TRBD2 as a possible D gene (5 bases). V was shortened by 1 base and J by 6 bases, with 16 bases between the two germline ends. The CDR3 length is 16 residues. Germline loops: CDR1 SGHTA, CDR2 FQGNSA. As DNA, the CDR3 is TGTGCCAGCAGCTTAGTGCCCTGGATACGGGGCAATGAGCAGTTCTTC. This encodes CASSLVPWIRGNEQFF.

The CDR3 nucleotides read TGTGCCAGCAGTTTGGGAGGGTACGCTGGCTACACCTTC. It translates to CASSLGGYAGYTF. The V gene is TRBV27, the J gene TRBJ1-2; D is unclear. CDR1 and CDR2 from the germline V gene are MNHEY and SMNVEV (reference sequence). Trimming took 3 bases from V and 7 from J, leaving 12 bases between them. The CDR3 covers 13 residues.